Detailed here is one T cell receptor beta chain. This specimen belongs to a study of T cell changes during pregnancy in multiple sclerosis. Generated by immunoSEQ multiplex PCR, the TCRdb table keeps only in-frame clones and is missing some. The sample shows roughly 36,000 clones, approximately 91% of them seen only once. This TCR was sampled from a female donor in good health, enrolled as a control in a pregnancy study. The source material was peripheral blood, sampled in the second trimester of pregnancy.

The CDR3 region is CASKEPRSTGELFF. CDR3 coding DNA: TGTGCCAGCAAGGAGCCCCGCAGTACCGGGGAGCTGTTTTTT. The rearrangement joins TRBV6-1 to TRBJ2-2; D gene ambiguous. Germline CDR1 reads MNHNS; CDR2 reads SASEGT. Trimming cost V 7 bases and J 5 bases, with 14 bases left between them. This CDR3 region has 14 residues.